Listed below are T cell receptor beta chains from one sample, sequenced in a study of T cell repertoires in cytomegalovirus infection. TCRdb processed the reads anew with MiXCR; each CDR3 protein has one entry. The repertoire holds about 350,000 distinct CDR3 sequences, with about 35% as singletons. These receptors have no known antigen. Here the sequenced sample was cultured PBMCs, taken from culture after CMV antigen stimulation. The origin of the receptors is a human donor in good health (CMV status not recorded). Some clones in this sample may be carry-over from other donors' samples. Each CDR3 is given with its conserved first and last residue. A D gene is named only where the DNA matches it firmly. Clone size is shown for a subset of rows, as once, few, many or a class of expanded clone.

DNA: TGCGCCAGCAGCCAAGATCAGACTAGCCGTACCTACGAGCAGTACTTC
CDR3: CASSQDQTSRTYEQYF
V: TRBV4-1
D: TRBD2
size: NA
J: TRBJ2-7

DNA: TGTGCCAGCAGGCTGGGGGGACTAGCGGGAGCCTCAAGCACAGATACGCAGTATTTT
CDR3: CASRLGGLAGASSTDTQYF
V: TRBV28
D: TRBD2
size: NA
J: TRBJ2-3

DNA: TGTGCCAGCAGCCCAATGCGGGTGTCCGTCTACAATGAGCAGTTCTTC
CDR3: CASSPMRVSVYNEQFF
V: TRBV7-2
D: NA
size: many
J: TRBJ2-1

DNA: TGTGCCAGCAGCCCCTTGGACTCCGGGAACGAGCAGTACTTC
CDR3: CASSPLDSGNEQYF
V: TRBV6-1
D: NA
size: many
J: TRBJ2-7

DNA: TGCGCCAGCAGCCCCCGGGACAGCACTGTCTATGGCTACACCTTC
CDR3: CASSPRDSTVYGYTF
V: TRBV4-3
D: TRBD1
size: few
J: TRBJ1-2

DNA: TGTGCCAGCAGTTCCGGACTATTACACCAAGAGACCCAGTACTTC
CDR3: CASSSGLLHQETQYF
V: TRBV27
D: NA
size: few
J: TRBJ2-5

DNA: TGTGCCAGCAGCCCACCCGGGGGCCCCACAATAGAGCAGTTCTTC
CDR3: CASSPPGGPTIEQFF
V: TRBV7-2
D: NA
size: few
J: TRBJ2-1

DNA: TGTGCCAGCAGTCTTGACGGGCCGGAAGCTTTCTTT
CDR3: CASSLDGPEAFF
V: TRBV6-6
D: NA
size: NA
J: TRBJ1-1

DNA: TGTGCCAGTAGTATAGGGGAGGGGCCGATCTACGAGCAGTACTTC
CDR3: CASSIGEGPIYEQYF
V: TRBV19
D: TRBD2
size: NA
J: TRBJ2-7

DNA: TGTGCCAGCAGCGAAGGACTAGCGGTTAGCACAGATACGCAGTATTTT
CDR3: CASSEGLAVSTDTQYF
V: TRBV11-3
D: TRBD2
size: many
J: TRBJ2-3

DNA: TGTGCCAGCAGCCAAGAGCCGAGCCATGACGCTGAAGCTTTCTTT
CDR3: CASSQEPSHDAEAFF
V: TRBV4-2
D: NA
size: NA
J: TRBJ1-1

DNA: TGTGCCAGCAGTTCGACAGGGACCAACAATGAGCAGTTCTTC
CDR3: CASSSTGTNNEQFF
V: TRBV6-5
D: TRBD1
size: few
J: TRBJ2-1

DNA: TGTGCCTGGAGCTCCGAGACTAAGTACAATGAGCAGTTCTTC
CDR3: CAWSSETKYNEQFF
V: TRBV30
D: NA
size: NA
J: TRBJ2-1

DNA: TGTGCCAGTAGCAGGGGGACGGAGACCCAGTACTTC
CDR3: CASSRGTETQYF
V: TRBV19
D: TRBD1
size: few
J: TRBJ2-5

DNA: TGTGCCATCAGTGAGTCGGCATCGGGAGTCTCCTACGAGCAGTACTTC
CDR3: CAISESASGVSYEQYF
V: TRBV10-3
D: NA
size: NA
J: TRBJ2-7

DNA: TGTCCCAGCAGCTGGCCTAGAGGCTCCGGGGAGCTGTTTTTT
CDR3: CPSSWPRGSGELFF
V: TRBV7-6
D: NA
size: NA
J: TRBJ2-2

DNA: TGTGCCAGCAGTTTATTCTACTTACGAAGGGCCAAGGGGCAGGGCAATCAGCCCCAGCATTTT
CDR3: CASSLFYLRRAKGQGNQPQHF
V: TRBV28
D: NA
size: many
J: TRBJ1-5

DNA: TGTGCCAGCAGTTTATTGACCCCGAGGGGCACAGATACGCAGTATTTT
CDR3: CASSLLTPRGTDTQYF
V: TRBV27
D: NA
size: few
J: TRBJ2-3

DNA: TGCGCCAGCAGCCAAGATGGGACCTCCGGCTCCTACGAGCAGTACTTC
CDR3: CASSQDGTSGSYEQYF
V: TRBV4-3
D: NA
size: NA
J: TRBJ2-7

DNA: TGTGCCATCATGGGGACTGGTGGTGAGCAGTTCTTC
CDR3: CAIMGTGGEQFF
V: TRBV10-3
D: NA
size: NA
J: TRBJ2-1

DNA: TGTGCCAGCAGCTTAACCCTCCTAGCGGGACGCACAGATACGCAGTATTTT
CDR3: CASSLTLLAGRTDTQYF
V: TRBV7-2
D: TRBD2
size: many
J: TRBJ2-3

DNA: TGCAGCGTCGAGGTGGGCGTTTCGGGCTACACCTTC
CDR3: CSVEVGVSGYTF
V: TRBV29-1
D: NA
size: NA
J: TRBJ1-2

DNA: TGTGCCACCAGCAGAGTGGCACGGAGGGAGTTAACCTACAATGAGCAGTTCTTC
CDR3: CATSRVARRELTYNEQFF
V: TRBV15
D: NA
size: NA
J: TRBJ2-1

DNA: TGTGCCAGCAGCTTCTCGGGTCAGTATTACTCTGAAGCTTTCTTT
CDR3: CASSFSGQYYSEAFF
V: TRBV11-3
D: NA
size: many
J: TRBJ1-1

DNA: TGTGCCAGCAGTTATTCGACAGGGGATTTCCATGAAAAACTGTTTTTT
CDR3: CASSYSTGDFHEKLFF
V: TRBV27
D: TRBD1
size: few
J: TRBJ1-4

DNA: TGTGCCAGCAGTGAAGATCACGGGGGCTCTGGAAACACCATATATTTT
CDR3: CASSEDHGGSGNTIYF
V: TRBV6-1
D: NA
size: many
J: TRBJ1-3

DNA: TGTGCCAGCAGCTTAGATTCGTTTTCCCAGGGGAAGGGGACCCAGTACTTC
CDR3: CASSLDSFSQGKGTQYF
V: TRBV11-2
D: NA
size: many
J: TRBJ2-5

DNA: TGTGCCAGCTGTGAACGTGGCAGAGGCTATGGCTACACCTTC
CDR3: CASCERGRGYGYTF
V: TRBV25-1
D: NA
size: once
J: TRBJ1-2

DNA: TGTGCCAGTAGTATATCGGACAGGGCGACCGTGAACACTGAAGCTTTCTTT
CDR3: CASSISDRATVNTEAFF
V: TRBV19
D: TRBD1
size: NA
J: TRBJ1-1

DNA: TGTGCCAGTAGTATGGGACTAGGTTCAGCTGGGGCCAACGTCCTGACTTTC
CDR3: CASSMGLGSAGANVLTF
V: TRBV19
D: TRBD2
size: NA
J: TRBJ2-6

DNA: TGTGCCAGCAGCCTCCGGACAGGAGGTGGCGAGCAGTACTTC
CDR3: CASSLRTGGGEQYF
V: TRBV7-6
D: TRBD1
size: many
J: TRBJ2-7

DNA: TGTGCCAGCAGCTTACAGGTTGAGGATTCAGGAACCGGGGCCAACGTCCTGACTTTC
CDR3: CASSLQVEDSGTGANVLTF
V: TRBV5-8
D: NA
size: NA
J: TRBJ2-6

DNA: TGTGCCAGCAGCTTGGCGGGACAGGAGACGTTGGTAAAGCAGTTCTTC
CDR3: CASSLAGQETLVKQFF
V: TRBV5-4
D: TRBD1
size: many
J: TRBJ2-1

DNA: TGTGCCAGCAGCTCCCTATTTAGCCAAGAGACCCAGTACTTC
CDR3: CASSSLFSQETQYF
V: TRBV7-9
D: NA
size: NA
J: TRBJ2-5

DNA: TGTGCCAGCAGCTTAGTAGGGCGAGAAAGTTTGTTTACGCAGTATTTT
CDR3: CASSLVGRESLFTQYF
V: TRBV11-2
D: NA
size: few
J: TRBJ2-3

DNA: TGTGCCAGCAGCTTTAATCGGGGCGCGAACACCGGGGAGCTGTTTTTT
CDR3: CASSFNRGANTGELFF
V: TRBV7-2
D: NA
size: many
J: TRBJ2-2

DNA: TGTGCCAGCAGTTACAGTGACAACAATCAGCCCCAGCATTTT
CDR3: CASSYSDNNQPQHF
V: TRBV6-6
D: NA
size: few
J: TRBJ1-5

DNA: TGTGCCAGCAGTCTGGATCCAGCGGGAGAGACAGATACGCAGTATTTT
CDR3: CASSLDPAGETDTQYF
V: TRBV12-3/TRBV12-4
D: TRBD2
size: once
J: TRBJ2-3

DNA: TGTGCCAGCAGCTTAGTGGAACAGGGTCGAAATCAGCCCCAGCATTTT
CDR3: CASSLVEQGRNQPQHF
V: TRBV7-9
D: NA
size: few
J: TRBJ1-5

DNA: TGTGCCATCAGTGTTGACCTCACTACAGATACGCAGTATTTT
CDR3: CAISVDLTTDTQYF
V: TRBV10-3
D: NA
size: NA
J: TRBJ2-3

DNA: TGTGCCACCGGACAGGGCGTCCAGGTTGAGCAGTTCTTC
CDR3: CATGQGVQVEQFF
V: TRBV24-1
D: TRBD1
size: NA
J: TRBJ2-1

DNA: TGCGCCAGCAGTCCCGGGACAGGGGTCGGGGCCTACAATGAGCAGTTCTTC
CDR3: CASSPGTGVGAYNEQFF
V: TRBV10-1
D: TRBD1
size: NA
J: TRBJ2-1

DNA: TGTGCCAGCAGGCCTTGGGGGGTTGGGACCTATGGCTACACCTTC
CDR3: CASRPWGVGTYGYTF
V: TRBV28
D: NA
size: NA
J: TRBJ1-2

DNA: TGTGCCACCAGCAGAGAGGGGAGGGGTGAAAAACTGTTTTTT
CDR3: CATSREGRGEKLFF
V: TRBV15
D: NA
size: few
J: TRBJ1-4

DNA: TGTGCCAGCAGCTCCGACGGACAGCCTAATGAAAAACTGTTTTTT
CDR3: CASSSDGQPNEKLFF
V: TRBV7-2
D: NA
size: few
J: TRBJ1-4

DNA: TGCAGTGCGAGGCAGGCGGGTCGAGAGACCCAGTACTTC
CDR3: CSARQAGRETQYF
V: TRBV20-1
D: NA
size: NA
J: TRBJ2-5

DNA: TGCAGTGCTTCGACGGGTCTAGGGCCCCAGCATTTT
CDR3: CSASTGLGPQHF
V: TRBV20-1
D: NA
size: NA
J: TRBJ1-5

DNA: TGTGCCAGCAGCTTAACCTGGACTAGCGGGAGAGGCGAGCAGTTCTTC
CDR3: CASSLTWTSGRGEQFF
V: TRBV7-2
D: TRBD2
size: NA
J: TRBJ2-1

DNA: TGTGCCAGCAGCTTTAAGCCCCGAGGGACTAGCGGGACCTACGAGCAGTACTTC
CDR3: CASSFKPRGTSGTYEQYF
V: TRBV7-9
D: TRBD2
size: NA
J: TRBJ2-7

DNA: TGCAGTGCTCAGCCCACTAGCAGGGCCCCAGAGACCCAGTACTTC
CDR3: CSAQPTSRAPETQYF
V: TRBV20-1
D: NA
size: NA
J: TRBJ2-5

DNA: TGTGCCAGCAGTTCCGGGACAGGGGGACCCCCGGGCAATCAGCCCCAGCATTTT
CDR3: CASSSGTGGPPGNQPQHF
V: TRBV2
D: TRBD1
size: NA
J: TRBJ1-5

DNA: TGTGCCAGCAGCTTCCAGACTAGCGGGTCGGAGACCCAGTACTTC
CDR3: CASSFQTSGSETQYF
V: TRBV7-2
D: TRBD2
size: NA
J: TRBJ2-5

DNA: TGTGCCAGCAGTTTGGGGGGTCAGGGTTCTGGCTACACCTTC
CDR3: CASSLGGQGSGYTF
V: TRBV28
D: NA
size: few
J: TRBJ1-2